The 14 T cell receptor beta chains listed next were all sequenced from one sample in a study of CD8 T cells in Susac syndrome. Random hexamers primed reverse transcription of about 0.5 to 1 ug RNA. One entry per CDR3 protein, called by TCRdb with MiXCR from the immunoSEQ multiplex PCR reads. The table shows around 280,000 distinct CDR3 sequences, with 70% to 90% occurring only once. The sample consisted of CD8+ T cells from PBMCs. The receptor source for this set is a human donor with multiple sclerosis.

This chain connects TRBV12-3 or TRBV12-4 to TRBJ2-1, with D perhaps matching TRBD1 or TRBD2 (6 bases each). The CDR3 contains 17 residues. V was trimmed by 5 bases and J by 3 bases, leaving 20 bases between them. The CDR3 nucleotides are TGTGCCAGCAGTCTCACACTCGAAGGGGGGCTCTACAATGAGCAGTTCTTC. Protein sequence: CASSLTLEGGLYNEQFF.

The chain recombines TRBV27 with TRBJ2-1; D ambiguous. Trimming left V 5 bases short and J 1 base short, with 9 bases between. The germline gives CDR1 MNHEY, CDR2 SMNVEV (reference sequence). The CDR3 is 14 amino acids. The CDR3: CASSQAPSYNEQFF. CDR3 nucleotide sequence: TGTGCCAGCAGTCAAGCGCCATCCTACAATGAGCAGTTCTTC.

The V call is TRBV9, the J call TRBJ2-5; D is perhaps TRBD1 or TRBD2 (5 bases each). The CDR3 sequence is 15 residues long. V was clipped by 3 bases and J by 0 bases, with 12 bases between them. The V gene's germline CDR1 is SGDLS and CDR2 YYNGEE. For the CDR3, the DNA is TGTGCCAGCAGCGGAGGGACCACGTACCAAGAGACCCAGTACTTC. Translating gives CASSGGTTYQETQYF.

This chain joins TRBV7-9 and TRBJ2-3; perhaps D is TRBD1 or TRBD2 (7 bases each). This CDR3 has 16 amino acids. V was trimmed by 4 bases and J by 2 bases, leaving 16 bases between them. Germline V gives CDR1 SEHNR, CDR2 FQNEAQ (reference sequence). The CDR3 reads CASSSRGLADTDTQYF. CDR3 nucleotide sequence: TGTGCCAGCAGCTCGAGGGGGCTAGCGGACACAGATACGCAGTATTTT.

The chain links TRBV3-1 to TRBJ1-1; 11 bases line up with TRBD1. Trimming at V came to 5 bases and at J to 4 bases, leaving 6 bases not matched to a gene. Germline V lookup: CDR1 LGHDT, CDR2 YNNKEL (reference sequence). CDR3 length: 15 residues. The CDR3, as DNA: TGTGCCAGCAGCGGACTGGGGACAGGGGGCACTGAAGCTTTCTTT. Translating it yields CASSGLGTGGTEAFF.

The rearrangement links TRBV7-9 to TRBJ2-1; 10 positions agree with TRBD1. The CDR3 has 15 residues. From germline, CDR1 is SEHNR and CDR2 FQNEAQ (reference sequence). Trimming at V came to 3 bases and at J to 5 bases, leaving 4 bases not matched to a gene. This chain's CDR3 is CASSLTGGLNNEQFF. The DNA of the CDR3 is TGTGCCAGCAGCTTGACAGGGGGCCTCAACAATGAGCAGTTCTTC.

This clonotype is a singleton in its sample. The chain combines TRBV4-1 with TRBJ2-7, with 9 bases aligning to TRBD1. CDR1 MGHRA and CDR2 YSYEKL come from the germline V gene. The CDR3 length is 12 residues. V lost 10 bases to trimming and J lost 5 bases; unmatched junction nucleotides: 6. The DNA of the CDR3 is TGCGCCACTTCTGACAGGGGGAACGAGCAGTACTTC. The encoded protein is CATSDRGNEQYF.

V gene TRBV4-2 combines with J gene TRBJ2-1; D remains unclear. The CDR3 is made up of 14 amino acids. Trimming pared 0 bases from V and 6 bases from J, leaving 9 bases between. CDR1 is LGHNA, CDR2 YNFKEQ, per germline. The CDR3 reads CASSQDLGGNEQFF. The CDR3 DNA is TGTGCCAGCAGCCAAGATCTAGGCGGCAATGAGCAGTTCTTC.

The chain has TRBV15 and TRBJ2-7; D unresolved. The V gene lost 0 bases and the J gene lost 0 bases, with 6 bases spanning the gap. The length of the CDR3 is 14 residues. CDR1 and CDR2 (germline): LNHNV, YYDKDF (reference sequence). The CDR3 sequence is CATSRDRSSYEQYF. As DNA, the CDR3 is TGTGCCACCAGCAGAGATCGTAGCTCCTACGAGCAGTACTTC.

The V gene is TRBV3-1, the J gene TRBJ2-1; TRBD2 matches at 11 bases. The CDR3 length is 16 residues. CDR1 is LGHDT, CDR2 YNNKEL, per germline (reference sequence). The trim removed 6 bases at V and 0 bases at J, leaving 4 bases unmatched. The CDR3 DNA sequence: TGTGCCAGCAGACTTAGCGGGAGGGGCTCCTACAATGAGCAGTTCTTC. This translates into CASRLSGRGSYNEQFF.

The chain is built from TRBV5-1 and TRBJ1-3; D uncertain. Germline V lookup: CDR1 SGHRS, CDR2 YFSETQ. This CDR3 spans 13 amino acids. Deletions cut 4 bases from V and 2 bases from J, with 7 bases between. The CDR3 reads CASSPRAGNTIYF. As DNA, the CDR3 is TGCGCCAGCAGCCCAAGGGCTGGAAACACCATATATTTT. Drawing the rest from reference TRBV5-1 and TRBJ1-3, the complete variable domain is KAGVTQTPRYLIKTRGQQVTLSCSPISGHRSVSWYQQTPGQGLQFLFEYFSETQRNKGNFPGRFSGRQFSNSRSEMNVSTLELGDSALYLCASSPRAGNTIYFGEGSWLTVV.

The chain links TRBV12-3 or TRBV12-4 to TRBJ2-2; tentatively, D is TRBD2 (6 bases). This CDR3 comprises 17 residues. Trimming removed 2 bases at V and 4 bases at J, with 17 bases between. The CDR3 loop is CASSLYPGADSTGELFF. As DNA, the CDR3 is TGTGCCAGCAGTTTATATCCGGGAGCGGATTCCACCGGGGAGCTGTTTTTT.

The chain couples TRBV5-1 to TRBJ1-1; a possible D gene is TRBD1 (5 bases). Germline assignment: CDR1 SGHRS and CDR2 YFSETQ. The CDR3 is 16 residues long. V dropped 2 bases and J dropped 4 bases, with 18 bases sitting between them. This CDR3 is CASSFKRKGEGTEAFF. CDR3 bases: TGCGCCAGCAGCTTTAAAAGAAAAGGGGAAGGCACTGAAGCTTTCTTT. The full variable domain, its missing parts supplied by reference TRBV5-1 and TRBJ1-1, is KAGVTQTPRYLIKTRGQQVTLSCSPISGHRSVSWYQQTPGQGLQFLFEYFSETQRNKGNFPGRFSGRQFSNSRSEMNVSTLELGDSALYLCASSFKRKGEGTEAFFGQGTRLTVV.

This chain links TRBV11-3 with TRBJ2-1; tentative D call: TRBD1 (6 bases). V gave up 1 base and J gave up 8 bases, with 21 bases separating them. This CDR3 spans 17 amino acids. Germline V gives CDR1 SGHNT, CDR2 YENEEA. The CDR3 coding sequence is TGTGCCAGCAGCTTAGGAAGGTGGGGGCCTCCGAGGGATGAGCAGTTCTTC. This gives the protein CASSLGRWGPPRDEQFF.